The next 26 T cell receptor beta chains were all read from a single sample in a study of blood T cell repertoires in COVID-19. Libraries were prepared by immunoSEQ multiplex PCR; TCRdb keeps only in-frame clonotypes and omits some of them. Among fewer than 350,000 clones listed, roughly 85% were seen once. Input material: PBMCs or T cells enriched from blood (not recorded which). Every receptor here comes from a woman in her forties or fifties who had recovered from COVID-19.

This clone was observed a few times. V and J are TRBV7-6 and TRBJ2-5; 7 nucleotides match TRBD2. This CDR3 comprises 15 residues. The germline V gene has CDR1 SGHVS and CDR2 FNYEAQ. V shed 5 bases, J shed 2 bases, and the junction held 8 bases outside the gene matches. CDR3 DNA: TGTGCCAGCAGCCGAAGACTAGCCGGGCAAGAGACCCAGTACTTC. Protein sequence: CASSRRLAGQETQYF. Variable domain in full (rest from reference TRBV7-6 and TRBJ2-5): GAGVSQSPRYKVTKRGQDVALRCDPISGHVSLYWYRQALGQGPEFLTYFNYEAQQDKSGLPNDRFSAERPEGSISTLTIQRTEQRDSAMYRCASSRRLAGQETQYFGPGTRLLVL.

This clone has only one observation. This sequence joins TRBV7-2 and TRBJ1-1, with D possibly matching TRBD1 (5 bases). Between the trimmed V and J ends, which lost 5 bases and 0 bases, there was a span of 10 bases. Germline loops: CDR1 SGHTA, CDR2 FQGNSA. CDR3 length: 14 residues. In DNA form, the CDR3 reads TGTGCCAGCAGCGCCGGGGGGGTGAACACTGAAGCTTTCTTT. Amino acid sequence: CASSAGGVNTEAFF.

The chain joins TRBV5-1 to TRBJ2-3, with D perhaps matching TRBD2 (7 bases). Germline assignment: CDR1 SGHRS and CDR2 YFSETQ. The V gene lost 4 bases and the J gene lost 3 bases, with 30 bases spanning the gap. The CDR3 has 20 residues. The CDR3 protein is CASSKRGLAEWGLWTDTQYF. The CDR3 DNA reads TGCGCCAGCAGCAAACGGGGGCTAGCGGAGTGGGGTCTATGGACAGATACGCAGTATTTT.

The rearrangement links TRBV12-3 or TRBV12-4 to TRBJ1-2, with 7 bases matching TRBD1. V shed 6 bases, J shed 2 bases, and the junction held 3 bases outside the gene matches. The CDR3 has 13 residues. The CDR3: CASRGQINYGYTF. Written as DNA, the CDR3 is TGTGCCAGCAGGGGACAGATCAACTATGGCTACACCTTC.

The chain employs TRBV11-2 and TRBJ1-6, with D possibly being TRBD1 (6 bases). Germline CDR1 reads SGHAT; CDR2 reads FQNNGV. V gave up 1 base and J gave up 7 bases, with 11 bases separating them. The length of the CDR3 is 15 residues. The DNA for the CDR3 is TGTGCCAGCAGCTTAGGTGGCAGGGGAAATTCACCCCTCCACTTT. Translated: CASSLGGRGNSPLHF.

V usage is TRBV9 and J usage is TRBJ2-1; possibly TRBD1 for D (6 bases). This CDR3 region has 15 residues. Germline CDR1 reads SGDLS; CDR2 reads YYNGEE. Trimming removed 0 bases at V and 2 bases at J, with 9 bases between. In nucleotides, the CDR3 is TGTGCCAGCAGCGTAGACGGACAGACCTACAATGAGCAGTTCTTC. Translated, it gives CASSVDGQTYNEQFF.

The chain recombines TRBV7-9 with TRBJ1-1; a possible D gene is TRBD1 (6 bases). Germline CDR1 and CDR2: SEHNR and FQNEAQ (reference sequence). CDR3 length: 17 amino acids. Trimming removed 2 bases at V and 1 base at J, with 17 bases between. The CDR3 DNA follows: TGTGCCAGCAGCTTAACAAGAACGGGACAATGGAACACTGAAGCTTTCTTT. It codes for CASSLTRTGQWNTEAFF. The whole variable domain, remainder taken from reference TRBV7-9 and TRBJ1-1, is DTGVSQNPRHKITKRGQNVTFRCDPISEHNRLYWYRQTLGQGPEFLTYFQNEAQLEKSRLLSDRFSAERPKGSFSTLEIQRTEQGDSAMYLCASSLTRTGQWNTEAFFGQGTRLTVV.

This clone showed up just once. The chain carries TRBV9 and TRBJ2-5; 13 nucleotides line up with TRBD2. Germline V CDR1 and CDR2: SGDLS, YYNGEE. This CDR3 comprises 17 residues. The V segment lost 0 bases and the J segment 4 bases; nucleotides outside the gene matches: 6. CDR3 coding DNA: TGTGCCAGCAGCGTAGGGACTAGCGGGAGACGGAGAGAGACCCAGTACTTC. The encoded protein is CASSVGTSGRRRETQYF. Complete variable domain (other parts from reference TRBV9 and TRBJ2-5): DSGVTQTPKHLITATGQRVTLRCSPRSGDLSVYWYQQSLDQGLQFLIQYYNGEERAKGNILERFSAQQFPDLHSELNLSSLELGDSALYFCASSVGTSGRRRETQYFGPGTRLLVL.

The CDR3 loop is CASSPRGGNQPQHF. DNA of the CDR3: TGTGCCAGCTCACCCCGGGGGGGGAATCAGCCCCAGCATTTT. The rearrangement joins TRBV18 to TRBJ1-5, with a possible D match to TRBD1 (5 bases). This CDR3 region has 14 residues. Germline CDR1 is KGHSH and CDR2 is LQKENI. Trimming took off 3 bases at V and 4 bases at J, with 10 bases between the two ends.

Here the CDR3 DNA reads TGTGCCAGCAGTTTGACAGGGGGATCAGAGACCCAGTACTTC. It translates to CASSLTGGSETQYF. This chain joins TRBV6-5 and TRBJ2-5; TRBD1 agrees at 9 bases. Germline trimming cut 4 bases from V and 4 bases from J; bases unmatched to any gene: 4. The CDR3 has 14 amino acids. The germline V gene encodes CDR1 MNHEY and CDR2 SVGAGI.

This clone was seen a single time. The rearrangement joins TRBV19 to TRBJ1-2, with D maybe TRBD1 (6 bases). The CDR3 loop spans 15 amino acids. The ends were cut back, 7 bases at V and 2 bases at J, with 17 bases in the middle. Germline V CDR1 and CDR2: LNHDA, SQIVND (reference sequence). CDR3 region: CASTHPGGANYGYTF. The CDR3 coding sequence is TGTGCCAGTACCCATCCCGGGGGGGCGAACTATGGCTACACCTTC.

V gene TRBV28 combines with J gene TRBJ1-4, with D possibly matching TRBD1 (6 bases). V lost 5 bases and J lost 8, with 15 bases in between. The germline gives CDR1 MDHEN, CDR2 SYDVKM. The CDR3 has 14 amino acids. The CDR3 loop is CASSRNLGAEKLFF. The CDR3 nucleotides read TGTGCCAGCAGTCGTAATTTGGGGGCGGAAAAACTGTTTTTT.

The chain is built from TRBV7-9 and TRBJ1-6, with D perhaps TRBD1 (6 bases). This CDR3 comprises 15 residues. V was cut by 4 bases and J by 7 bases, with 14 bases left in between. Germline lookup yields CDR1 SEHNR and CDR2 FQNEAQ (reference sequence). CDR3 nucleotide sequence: TGTGCCAGCAGCTCTCAGGGGACGGGGAATTCACCCCTCCACTTT. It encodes CASSSQGTGNSPLHF.

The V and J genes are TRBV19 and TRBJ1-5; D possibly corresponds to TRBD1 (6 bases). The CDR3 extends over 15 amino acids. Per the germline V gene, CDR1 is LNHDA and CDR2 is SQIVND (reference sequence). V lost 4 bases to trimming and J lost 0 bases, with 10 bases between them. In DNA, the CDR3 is TGTGCCAGTAGTAGGGACAATTATAGCAATCAGCCCCAGCATTTT. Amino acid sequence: CASSRDNYSNQPQHF. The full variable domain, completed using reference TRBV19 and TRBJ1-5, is DGGITQSPKYLFRKEGQNVTLSCEQNLNHDAMYWYRQDPGQGLRLIYYSQIVNDFQKGDIAEGYSVSREKKESFPLTVTSAQKNPTAFYLCASSRDNYSNQPQHFGDGTRLSIL.

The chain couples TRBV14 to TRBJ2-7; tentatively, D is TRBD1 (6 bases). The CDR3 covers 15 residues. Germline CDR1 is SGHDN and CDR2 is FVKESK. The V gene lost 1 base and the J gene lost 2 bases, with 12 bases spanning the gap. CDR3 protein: CASSQVGRQAYEQYF. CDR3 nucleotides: TGTGCCAGCAGCCAAGTGGGGCGACAGGCCTACGAGCAGTACTTC.

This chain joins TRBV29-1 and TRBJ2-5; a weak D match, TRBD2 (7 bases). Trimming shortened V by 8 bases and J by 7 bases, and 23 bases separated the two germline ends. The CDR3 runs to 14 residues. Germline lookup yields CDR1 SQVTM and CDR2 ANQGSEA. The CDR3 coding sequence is TGCAGCTTTAAGTCGGCGGGGGCTGGCGGGACCCAGTACTTC. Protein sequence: CSFKSAGAGGTQYF.

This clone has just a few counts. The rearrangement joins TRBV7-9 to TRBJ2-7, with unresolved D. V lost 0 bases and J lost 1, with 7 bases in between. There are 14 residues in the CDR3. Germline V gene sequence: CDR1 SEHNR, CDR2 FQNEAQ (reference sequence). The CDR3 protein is CASSLARESYEQYF. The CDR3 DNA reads TGTGCCAGCAGCTTAGCGCGCGAATCCTACGAGCAGTACTTC.

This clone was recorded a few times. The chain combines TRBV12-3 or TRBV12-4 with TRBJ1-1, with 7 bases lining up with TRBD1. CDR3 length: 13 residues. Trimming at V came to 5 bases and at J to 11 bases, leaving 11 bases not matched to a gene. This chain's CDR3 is CASSLDRVSKAFF. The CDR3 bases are TGTGCCAGCAGTCTCGACAGGGTGTCGAAGGCTTTCTTT.

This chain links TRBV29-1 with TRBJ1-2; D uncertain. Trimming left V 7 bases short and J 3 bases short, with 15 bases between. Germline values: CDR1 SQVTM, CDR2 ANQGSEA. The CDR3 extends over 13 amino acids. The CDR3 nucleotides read TGCAGCGCAGGCAACACCGAAGACTATGGCTACACCTTC. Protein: CSAGNTEDYGYTF.

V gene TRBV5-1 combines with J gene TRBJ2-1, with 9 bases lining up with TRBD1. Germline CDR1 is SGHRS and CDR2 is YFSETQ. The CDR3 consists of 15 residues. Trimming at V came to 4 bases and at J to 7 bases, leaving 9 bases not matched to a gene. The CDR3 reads CASSLSGTGLNEQFF. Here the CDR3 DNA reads TGCGCCAGCAGCCTTTCCGGGACAGGGCTTAATGAGCAGTTCTTC. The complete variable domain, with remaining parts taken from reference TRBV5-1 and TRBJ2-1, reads KAGVTQTPRYLIKTRGQQVTLSCSPISGHRSVSWYQQTPGQGLQFLFEYFSETQRNKGNFPGRFSGRQFSNSRSEMNVSTLELGDSALYLCASSLSGTGLNEQFFGPGTRLTVL.

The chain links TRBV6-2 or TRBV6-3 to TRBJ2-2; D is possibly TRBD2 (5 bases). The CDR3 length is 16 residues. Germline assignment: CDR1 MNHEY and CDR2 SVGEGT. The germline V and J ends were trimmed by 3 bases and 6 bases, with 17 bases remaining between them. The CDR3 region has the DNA TGTGCCAGCAGTTATTCTCTTGGCGCGGGCTCCGGGGAGCTGTTTTTT. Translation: CASSYSLGAGSGELFF.

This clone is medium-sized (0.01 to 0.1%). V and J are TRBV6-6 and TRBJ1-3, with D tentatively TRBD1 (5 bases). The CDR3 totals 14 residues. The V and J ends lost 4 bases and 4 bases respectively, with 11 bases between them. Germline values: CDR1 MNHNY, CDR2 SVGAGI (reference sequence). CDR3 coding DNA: TGTGCCAGCAGTTTCATGGGGCTAGGAAACACCATATATTTT. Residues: CASSFMGLGNTIYF.

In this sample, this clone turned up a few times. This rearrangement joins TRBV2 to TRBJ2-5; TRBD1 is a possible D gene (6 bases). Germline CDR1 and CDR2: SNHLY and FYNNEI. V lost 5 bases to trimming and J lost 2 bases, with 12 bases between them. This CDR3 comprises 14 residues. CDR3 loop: CASSPGVGQETQYF. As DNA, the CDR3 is TGTGCCAGCAGTCCAGGGGTTGGGCAAGAGACCCAGTACTTC.

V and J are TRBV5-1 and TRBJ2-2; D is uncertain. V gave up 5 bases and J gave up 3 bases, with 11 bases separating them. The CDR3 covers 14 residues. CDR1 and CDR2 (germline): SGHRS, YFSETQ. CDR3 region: CASRRDLDTGELFF. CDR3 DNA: TGCGCCAGCAGACGAGATCTGGACACCGGGGAGCTGTTTTTT.

The CDR3 spells CASKNTSQYRGRGTQPQHF. The CDR3 region has the DNA TGTGCCAGCAAGAATACCTCTCAATACCGGGGCAGGGGGACTCAGCCCCAGCATTTT. The chain recombines TRBV28 with TRBJ1-5; 7 bases agree with TRBD1. The CDR3 spans 19 residues. Germline V lookup: CDR1 MDHEN, CDR2 SYDVKM. V gave up 7 bases and J gave up 6 bases; unmatched junction bases: 24.

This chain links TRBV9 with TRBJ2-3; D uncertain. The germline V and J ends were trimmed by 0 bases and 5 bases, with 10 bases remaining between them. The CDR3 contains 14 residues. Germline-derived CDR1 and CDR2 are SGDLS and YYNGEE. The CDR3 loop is CASSVGGSLDTQYF. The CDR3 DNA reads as TGTGCCAGCAGCGTAGGTGGCTCCCTAGATACGCAGTATTTT.